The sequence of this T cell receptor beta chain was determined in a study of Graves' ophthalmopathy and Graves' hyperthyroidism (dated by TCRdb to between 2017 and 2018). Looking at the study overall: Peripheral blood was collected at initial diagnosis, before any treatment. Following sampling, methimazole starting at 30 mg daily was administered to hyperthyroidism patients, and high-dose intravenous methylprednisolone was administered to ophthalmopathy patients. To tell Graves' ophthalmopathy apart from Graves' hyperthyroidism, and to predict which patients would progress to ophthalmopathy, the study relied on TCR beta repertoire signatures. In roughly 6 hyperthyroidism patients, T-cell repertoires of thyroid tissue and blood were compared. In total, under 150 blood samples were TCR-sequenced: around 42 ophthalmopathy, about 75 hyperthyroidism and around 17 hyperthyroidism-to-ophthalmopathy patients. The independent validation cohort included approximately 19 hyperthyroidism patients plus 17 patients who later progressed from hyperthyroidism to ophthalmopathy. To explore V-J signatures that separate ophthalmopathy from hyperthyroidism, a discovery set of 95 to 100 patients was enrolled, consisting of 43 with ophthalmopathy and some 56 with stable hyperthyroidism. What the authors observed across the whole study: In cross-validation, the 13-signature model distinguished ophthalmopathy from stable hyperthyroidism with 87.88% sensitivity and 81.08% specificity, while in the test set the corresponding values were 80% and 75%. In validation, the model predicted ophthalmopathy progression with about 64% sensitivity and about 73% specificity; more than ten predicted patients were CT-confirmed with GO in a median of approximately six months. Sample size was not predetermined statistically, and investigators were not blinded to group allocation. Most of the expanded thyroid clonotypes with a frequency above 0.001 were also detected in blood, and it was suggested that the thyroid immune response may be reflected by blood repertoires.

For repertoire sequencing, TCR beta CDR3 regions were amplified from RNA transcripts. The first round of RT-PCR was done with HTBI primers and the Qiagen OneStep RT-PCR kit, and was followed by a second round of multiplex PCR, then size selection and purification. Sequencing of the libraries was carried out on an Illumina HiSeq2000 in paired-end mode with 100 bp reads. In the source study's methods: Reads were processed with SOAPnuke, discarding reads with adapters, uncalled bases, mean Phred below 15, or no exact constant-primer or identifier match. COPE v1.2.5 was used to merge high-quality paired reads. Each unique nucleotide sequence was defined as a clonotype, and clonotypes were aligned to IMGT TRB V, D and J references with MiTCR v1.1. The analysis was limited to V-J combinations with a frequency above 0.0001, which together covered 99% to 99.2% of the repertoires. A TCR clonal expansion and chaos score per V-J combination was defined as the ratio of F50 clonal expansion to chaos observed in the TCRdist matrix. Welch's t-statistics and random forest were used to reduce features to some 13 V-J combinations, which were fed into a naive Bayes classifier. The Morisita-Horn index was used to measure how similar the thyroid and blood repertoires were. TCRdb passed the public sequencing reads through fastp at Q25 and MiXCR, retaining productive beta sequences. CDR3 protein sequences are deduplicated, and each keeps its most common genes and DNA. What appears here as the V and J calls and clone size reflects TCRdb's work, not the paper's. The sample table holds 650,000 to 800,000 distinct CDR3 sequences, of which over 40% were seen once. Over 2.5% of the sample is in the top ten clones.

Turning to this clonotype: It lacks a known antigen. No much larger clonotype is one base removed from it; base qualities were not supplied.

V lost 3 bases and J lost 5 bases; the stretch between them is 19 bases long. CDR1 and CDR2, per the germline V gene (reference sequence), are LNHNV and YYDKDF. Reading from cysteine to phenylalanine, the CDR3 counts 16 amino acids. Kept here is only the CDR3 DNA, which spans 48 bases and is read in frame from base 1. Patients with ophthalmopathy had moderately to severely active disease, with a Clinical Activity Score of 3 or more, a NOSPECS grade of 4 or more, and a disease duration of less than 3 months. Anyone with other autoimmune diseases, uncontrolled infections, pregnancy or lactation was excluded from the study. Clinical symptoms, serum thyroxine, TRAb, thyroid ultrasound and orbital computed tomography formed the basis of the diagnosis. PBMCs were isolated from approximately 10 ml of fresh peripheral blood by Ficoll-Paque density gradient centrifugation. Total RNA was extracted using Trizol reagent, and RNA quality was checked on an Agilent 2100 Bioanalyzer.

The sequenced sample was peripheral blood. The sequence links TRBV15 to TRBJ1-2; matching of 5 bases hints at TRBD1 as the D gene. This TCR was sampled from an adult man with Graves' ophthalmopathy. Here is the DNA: TGTGCCACCAGCAGTTCCTCGGGAGCAGGGAATTATGGCTACACCTTC. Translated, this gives CATSSSSGAGNYGYTF.